This T cell receptor beta chain was found in a study of cytomegalovirus exposure and HLA in healthy donors. CDR1 and CDR2 from the germline V gene are SGDLS and YYNGEE. This CDR3 is 16 amino acids long. V dropped 4 bases and J dropped 3; count of bases not matched to a gene: 12. With respect to this clone: Its antigen is unidentified.

The PCR contained 60 Vbeta and 13 Jbeta primers. Sequencing used immunoSEQ multiplex PCR; TCRdb keeps in-frame clones, though not all of them. The sample has over 85,000 clones, roughly three quarters seen once. Overall study results and limits: Later analysis demonstrated an association between a missense DCLRE1C variant and TCR beta V- and J-gene trimming. In an earlier analysis, in fewer than 700 donors, most V segments appeared productive either ~90% or ~30% of the time. Per a later analysis, 18,000 or so TCR beta sequences showed association with HLA alleles at 0.05 false discovery rate.

Sequenced input: PBMCs. The rearrangement links TRBV9 to TRBJ1-1; 7 nucleotides match TRBD1. The origin of this receptor is a female donor in good health and CMV-seronegative. CDR3 residues: CASSLPRQGGDTEAFF. The DNA for the CDR3 is TGTGCCAGCAGCCTGCCCCGACAGGGCGGGGACACTGAAGCTTTCTTT. Full variable domain (remainder filled in from reference TRBV9 and TRBJ1-1): DSGVTQTPKHLITATGQRVTLRCSPRSGDLSVYWYQQSLDQGLQFLIQYYNGEERAKGNILERFSAQQFPDLHSELNLSSLELGDSALYFCASSLPRQGGDTEAFFGQGTRLTVV.